This TCR beta chain appears in the sequencing data of a study of T cell clonotyping in hematopoietic cell transplantation. General study points: Pathologically expanded recipient clonotypes increased progressively from day 30 to day 180 as diversity fell. Without cell sorting, CD4 versus CD8 contributions remain unresolved. Higher Inverse Simpson Index values in graft donor and pretransplant recipient predicted broader posttransplant TCR diversity.

V was clipped by 6 bases and J by 3 bases; unmatched bases: 5. From germline, CDR1 is MNHEY and CDR2 SVGAGI. There are 14 residues in the CDR3. TCRdb keeps only in-frame clones here, not all; method: immunoSEQ multiplex PCR. The sample yields approximately 6,100 clones, roughly 32% seen once. In its sample, this clone was seen a few times. No antigen is known for it. The receptor was isolated from a female patient aged 50 to 60 who had an allogeneic stem cell transplant from an unrelated donor, so the T cells may come from the graft donor. Some clones in this sample may be carry-over from other donors' samples. V gene TRBV6-5 combines with J gene TRBJ2-7; 10 positions match TRBD2. The material was peripheral blood mononuclear cells, obtained 30 days after allogeneic stem cell transplant. As DNA, the CDR3 is TGTGCCAGCAGCCCCCAGCGGGGGGGCTACGAGCAGTACTTC. Encoded protein: CASSPQRGGYEQYF.